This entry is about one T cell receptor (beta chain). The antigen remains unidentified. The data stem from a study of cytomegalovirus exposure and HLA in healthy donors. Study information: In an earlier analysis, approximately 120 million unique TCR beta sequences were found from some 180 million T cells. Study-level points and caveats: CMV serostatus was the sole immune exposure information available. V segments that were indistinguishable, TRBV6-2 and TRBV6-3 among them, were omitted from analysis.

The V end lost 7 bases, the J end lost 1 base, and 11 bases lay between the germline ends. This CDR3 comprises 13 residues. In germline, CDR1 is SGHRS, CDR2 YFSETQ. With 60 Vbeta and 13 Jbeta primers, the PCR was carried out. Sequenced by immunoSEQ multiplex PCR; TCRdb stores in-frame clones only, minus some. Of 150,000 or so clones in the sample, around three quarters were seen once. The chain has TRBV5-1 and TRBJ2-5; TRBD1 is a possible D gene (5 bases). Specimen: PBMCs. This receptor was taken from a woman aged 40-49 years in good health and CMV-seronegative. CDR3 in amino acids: CASSDRPQETQYF. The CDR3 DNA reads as TGCGCCAGCTCAGACAGACCCCAAGAGACCCAGTACTTC.